One sample yielded the 15 T cell receptor beta chains listed below, sequenced in a study of blood T cells in healthy people across ages. It was with a sample-barcoded 5' primer and a J-beta primer mix that a second PCR of about 6 to 12 cycles was run. TCRdb fed the 5' RACE reads into MiXCR, producing one record per CDR3 protein. The table includes 1 million or so distinct CDR3 sequences, around 43% detected once. What was sequenced was blood. All receptors come from an older woman in good health.

The V and J genes are TRBV7-9 and TRBJ2-3, with D possibly being TRBD1 or TRBD2 (6 bases each). Germline CDR1 reads SEHNR; CDR2 reads FQNEAQ (reference sequence). The V gene lost 6 bases and the J gene lost 2 bases, with 15 bases spanning the gap. The CDR3 has 15 residues. CDR3 nucleotide sequence: TGTGCCAGCAGGGGGGGACAAGGATTCACAGATACGCAGTATTTT. Protein product: CASRGGQGFTDTQYF.

The rearrangement uses TRBV5-1 and TRBJ1-1; no reliable D call. Germline values: CDR1 SGHRS, CDR2 YFSETQ. V was clipped by 0 bases and J by 4 bases, with 10 bases between them. This CDR3 spans 14 amino acids. CDR3 sequence: CASSLELGSTEAFF. The DNA for the CDR3 is TGCGCCAGCAGCTTGGAGCTGGGGTCCACTGAAGCTTTCTTT.

The J gene is TRBJ2-3, the V gene TRBV20-1, with 10 nucleotides matching TRBD2. The CDR3 spans 14 residues. Trimming took 2 bases from V and 3 from J; bases not matched to a gene: 2. The germline V gene encodes CDR1 DFQATT and CDR2 SNEGSKA (reference sequence). The CDR3: CSARWTSGTDTQYF. CDR3 sequence (DNA): TGCAGTGCTAGATGGACTAGCGGTACAGATACGCAGTATTTT.

In its sample, this clonotype was seen many times. The CDR3 spells CASSLGGEDTQYF. CDR3 DNA sequence: TGTGCCAGCAGTTTAGGGGGCGAGGATACGCAGTATTTT. The rearrangement links TRBV27 to TRBJ2-3; a possible D gene is TRBD1 (6 bases). With 2 bases removed from V and 6 bases from J, the gap between germline ends came to 9 bases. CDR1 is MNHEY, CDR2 SMNVEV, per germline (reference sequence). This CDR3 contains 13 residues.

This clonotype showed up just once. This chain connects TRBV27 to TRBJ2-7, with 8 positions matching TRBD1. J lost 3 bases, V lost 8 bases, and 9 bases had no gene match. Germline V gene data show CDR1 as MNHEY and CDR2 as SMNVEV (reference sequence). This CDR3 comprises 14 residues. The CDR3 sequence is CASAGGGKLYEQYF. The CDR3 nucleotides read TGTGCCAGCGCAGGGGGCGGGAAACTCTACGAGCAGTACTTC.

This clonotype was detected a few times. This chain joins TRBV29-1 and TRBJ2-1; a possible D gene is TRBD2 (6 bases). The CDR3 is 14 residues long. Trimming stripped 2 bases from V and 2 bases from J, with 10 bases between. Per germline, CDR1 SQVTM and CDR2 ANQGSEA. The CDR3 nucleotides are TGCAGCGTTGAACGGAGGGCCCCCTACAATGAGCAGTTCTTC. Protein product: CSVERRAPYNEQFF.

There are a few counts of this clonotype. The chain recombines TRBV5-1 with TRBJ2-1; 14 nucleotides agree with TRBD2. CDR3 length equals 19 residues. Germline-derived CDR1 and CDR2 are SGHRS and YFSETQ. The V segment lost 2 bases and the J segment 0 bases; nucleotides outside the gene matches: 7. CDR3 DNA: TGCGCCAGCAGCTTCGGGACTAGCGGGAGTCCGAGCTCCTACAATGAGCAGTTCTTC. Its translation is CASSFGTSGSPSSYNEQFF. The entire variable domain, with the rest obtained from reference TRBV5-1 and TRBJ2-1, is as follows: KAGVTQTPRYLIKTRGQQVTLSCSPISGHRSVSWYQQTPGQGLQFLFEYFSETQRNKGNFPGRFSGRQFSNSRSEMNVSTLELGDSALYLCASSFGTSGSPSSYNEQFFGPGTRLTVL.

The genes are TRBV27 and TRBJ1-4; no firm D call. The V and J ends lost 8 bases and 5 bases respectively, with 3 bases between them. Germline loops: CDR1 MNHEY, CDR2 SMNVEV (reference sequence). The CDR3 has 10 residues. The CDR3 loop is CASPNEKLFF. In DNA, the CDR3 is TGTGCCAGCCCCAATGAAAAACTGTTTTTT.

The chain uses TRBV7-6 and TRBJ2-7, with 12 bases identical to TRBD2. The CDR3 totals 15 residues. Trimming cost V 5 bases and J 3 bases; bases outside gene matches: 5. Germline loops: CDR1 SGHVS, CDR2 FNYEAQ. CDR3 region: CASSTGLAGNYEQYF. CDR3 DNA: TGTGCCAGCAGCACTGGACTAGCGGGAAACTACGAGCAGTACTTC.

CDR3 region: CASSPLAGGSLETQFF. The CDR3 nucleotides are TGTGCCAGCAGCCCTTTAGCGGGAGGTAGCTTAGAGACCCAGTTCTTC. The chain combines TRBV7-9 with TRBJ2-1, with 10 bases that match TRBD2. This CDR3 is built from 16 residues. The germline V gene encodes CDR1 SEHNR and CDR2 FQNEAQ (reference sequence). The J segment lost 13 bases and the V segment lost 5 bases, leaving 17 bases of the junction unmatched. The full variable domain, rest sourced from reference TRBV7-9 and TRBJ2-1, is DTGVSQNPRHKITKRGQNVTFRCDPISEHNRLYWYRQTLGQGPEFLTYFQNEAQLEKSRLLSDRFSAERPKGSFSTLEIQRTEQGDSAMYLCASSPLAGGSLETQFFGPGTRLTVL.

The chain carries TRBV20-1 and TRBJ2-2, with D possibly called TRBD1 or TRBD2 (6 bases each). The CDR3 is made up of 14 amino acids. Trimming took 5 bases from V and 4 from J, leaving 14 bases between them. Germline V gene sequence: CDR1 DFQATT, CDR2 SNEGSKA (reference sequence). CDR3 DNA sequence: TGCAGTGCTGGTGGGGGGCTCGGCACCGGGGAGCTGTTTTTT. This sequence encodes CSAGGGLGTGELFF.

V gene TRBV3-1 combines with J gene TRBJ2-7; 7 nucleotides align to TRBD2. The V and J ends lost 4 bases and 7 bases, in that order; junction bases with no gene match: 28. Germline V gene data show CDR1 as LGHDT and CDR2 as YNNKEL (reference sequence). CDR3 length: 20 amino acids. The CDR3: CASSLEREPSVITKYNEQYF. The CDR3 coding sequence is TGTGCCAGCAGCCTAGAGCGGGAACCCTCAGTCATTACCAAATACAATGAGCAGTACTTC.

The chain has TRBV25-1 and TRBJ2-4, with D perhaps given as TRBD1 or TRBD2 (5 bases each). The tail of the sequence fits TRBJ2-7 better, so the J call may be wrong. Germline CDR1 and CDR2: MGHDK and SYGVNS. The CDR3 consists of 14 residues. The CDR3 region has the DNA TGTGCCAGCAGTGAAGATCCAGGGAGCAACGAGCAGTACTTC. The encoded protein is CASSEDPGSNEQYF.

The sample holds one count of this clonotype. V is TRBV6-6 and J is TRBJ2-1; TRBD1 matches at 7 bases. Germline V gene sequence: CDR1 MNHNY, CDR2 SVGAGI (reference sequence). J was trimmed by 4 bases and V by 3 bases; bases with no gene match: 6. CDR3 length: 15 residues. The CDR3 region has the DNA TGTGCCAGCAGTTATCCCGGGACAGCATACAATGAGCAGTTCTTC. Translated: CASSYPGTAYNEQFF.

The chain couples TRBV2 to TRBJ2-7; 10 nucleotides agree with TRBD2. This CDR3 has 14 amino acids. J was trimmed by 4 bases and V by 8 bases; bases with no gene match: 8. The V gene's germline CDR1 is SNHLY and CDR2 FYNNEI. The CDR3 region is CASDETSGPYEQYF. The CDR3 region has the DNA TGTGCCAGCGACGAGACTAGCGGGCCTTACGAGCAGTACTTC.